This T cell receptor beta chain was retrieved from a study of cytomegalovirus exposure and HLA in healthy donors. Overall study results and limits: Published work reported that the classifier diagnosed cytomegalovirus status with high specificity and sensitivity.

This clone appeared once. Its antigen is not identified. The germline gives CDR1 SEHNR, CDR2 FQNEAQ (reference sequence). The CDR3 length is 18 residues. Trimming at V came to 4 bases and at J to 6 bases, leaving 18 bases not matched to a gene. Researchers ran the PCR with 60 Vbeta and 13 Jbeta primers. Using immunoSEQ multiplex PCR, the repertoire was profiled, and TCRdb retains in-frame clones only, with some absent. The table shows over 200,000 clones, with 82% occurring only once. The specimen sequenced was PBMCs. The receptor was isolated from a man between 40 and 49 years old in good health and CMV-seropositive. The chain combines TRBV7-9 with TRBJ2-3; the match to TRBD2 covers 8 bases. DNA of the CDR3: TGTGCCAGCAGCTCAGCCGCATTTATTTCGGGAGGGCCCGATACGCAGTATTTT. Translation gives CASSSAAFISGGPDTQYF.